This passage covers 19 T cell receptor beta chains from one sample sequenced in a study of blood T cell repertoires in COVID-19. Measured with immunoSEQ multiplex PCR; TCRdb has only the in-frame clones, and not every one. The sample carries 150,000 to 200,000 clones, roughly 91% recorded once. The sequenced material came from peripheral blood. These receptors were taken from a human donor in a cohort sampled during active COVID-19.

The V gene is TRBV2, the J gene TRBJ1-3; D remains ambiguous. This CDR3 contains 15 residues. CDR1 and CDR2 (germline): SNHLY, FYNNEI. V lost 3 bases and J 0 bases, leaving 9 bases between the germline ends. The CDR3 sequence is CASSDYGDSGNTIYF. The CDR3 coding sequence is TGTGCCAGCAGTGATTATGGAGACTCTGGAAACACCATATATTTT. Full variable domain (missing parts from reference TRBV2 and TRBJ1-3): EPEVTQTPSHQVTQMGQEVILRCVPISNHLYFYWYRQILGQKVEFLVSFYNNEISEKSEIFDDQFSVERPDGSNFTLKIRSTKLEDSAMYFCASSDYGDSGNTIYFGEGSWLTVV.

CDR3 DNA: TGTGCCAGCAGCCTCTCGGGACTAGCGGGATACGAGCAGTACTTC. Translating it yields CASSLSGLAGYEQYF. This sequence joins TRBV3-1 (or the pseudogene TRBV3-2) and TRBJ2-7; 13 bases line up with TRBD2. The trim removed 4 bases at V and 4 bases at J, leaving 4 bases unmatched. Germline CDR1 reads LGHDT; CDR2 reads YNNKEL (reference sequence). This CDR3 spans 15 amino acids.

DNA of the CDR3: TGCGCCAGCAGCCCCCGACAGACAGCCTACGAGCAGTACTTC. This encodes CASSPRQTAYEQYF. The V gene is TRBV5-1, the J gene TRBJ2-7; a possible D gene is TRBD1 (5 bases). The CDR3 spans 14 residues. Germline CDR1 SGHRS, CDR2 YFSETQ. The ends were cut back, 4 bases at V and 2 bases at J, with 13 bases in the middle.

V usage is TRBV6-5 and J usage is TRBJ1-1, with D unclear. CDR3 length: 14 residues. Germline CDR1 and CDR2: MNHEY and SVGAGI. The germline V and J ends were trimmed by 7 bases and 0 bases, with 12 bases remaining between them. CDR3 sequence reads: CASKESPLNTEAFF. In DNA form, the CDR3 reads TGTGCCAGCAAGGAGTCCCCTTTGAACACTGAAGCTTTCTTT.

J is TRBJ1-4 and V is TRBV5-1; TRBD1 aligns across 9 bases. The V and J ends lost 5 bases and 6 bases, in that order; junction bases with no gene match: 5. CDR1 is SGHRS and CDR2 is YFSETQ in the germline V gene. The CDR3 totals 14 residues. The CDR3 protein is CASSRDRVDEKLFF. The DNA of the CDR3 is TGCGCCAGCAGTAGGGACAGGGTAGATGAAAAACTGTTTTTT.

The rearrangement links TRBV10-1 to TRBJ2-3, with TRBD2 matching over 12 bases. Losses at the gene ends were 4 bases for V and 1 base for J; bases not matched to a gene: 9. There are 18 residues in the CDR3. Germline-derived CDR1 and CDR2 are WNHNN and SYGVQD (reference sequence). CDR3 bases: TGCGCCAGCAGTGGTACTCGGACTAGCGGGGTCGGCACAGATACGCAGTATTTT. It is translated as CASSGTRTSGVGTDTQYF.

V gene TRBV4-1 combines with J gene TRBJ2-3, with D unresolved. CDR1 is MGHRA and CDR2 is YSYEKL in the germline V gene. This CDR3 is built from 17 residues. V was trimmed by 0 bases and J by 0 bases, leaving 13 bases between them. CDR3 sequence reads: CASSQDWWRRSTDTQYF. In nucleotides, the CDR3 is TGCGCCAGCAGCCAAGATTGGTGGCGGCGAAGCACAGATACGCAGTATTTT.

This clone appeared a few times. The CDR3 sequence is CASQPSRTGLNSPLHF. In DNA, the CDR3 is TGTGCCAGCCAACCATCCCGGACAGGGCTTAATTCACCCCTCCACTTT. This chain joins TRBV19 and TRBJ1-6; 8 bases align to TRBD1. Germline CDR1 and CDR2: LNHDA and SQIVND (reference sequence). This CDR3 spans 16 amino acids. V shed 9 bases and J 6 bases; nucleotides not matched to a gene: 13. Drawing the rest from reference TRBV19 and TRBJ1-6, the complete variable domain is DGGITQSPKYLFRKEGQNVTLSCEQNLNHDAMYWYRQDPGQGLRLIYYSQIVNDFQKGDIAEGYSVSREKKESFPLTVTSAQKNPTAFYLCASQPSRTGLNSPLHFGNGTRLTVT.

V gene TRBV5-6 combines with J gene TRBJ2-5; 9 bases align to TRBD1. The germline gives CDR1 SGHDT, CDR2 YYEEEE. The length of the CDR3 is 14 residues. With 2 bases clipped from V and 4 bases from J, the junction kept 3 bases outside the gene matches. Here the CDR3 reads CASSLDRGAETQYF. As DNA, the CDR3 is TGTGCCAGCAGCTTAGACAGGGGGGCAGAGACCCAGTACTTC.

This chain links TRBV6-5 with TRBJ1-1, with D unclear. V was shortened by 6 bases and J by 1 base, with 12 bases between the two germline ends. Looked up from germline, CDR1 is MNHEY and CDR2 is SVGAGI. The CDR3 consists of 14 residues. The CDR3 protein is CASSLEVSNTEAFF. CDR3 DNA sequence: TGTGCCAGCAGCTTGGAGGTTTCGAACACTGAAGCTTTCTTT.

This clone occurred once. The V and J genes are TRBV7-2 and TRBJ2-7; the match to TRBD1 covers 7 bases. This CDR3 is built from 15 residues. V lost 3 bases, J lost 0 bases, and 5 bases stayed unmatched. Germline CDR1 SGHTA, CDR2 FQGNSA. For the CDR3, the DNA is TGTGCCAGCAGCTTGGTTGACAGGGACTCCTACGAGCAGTACTTC. It translates to CASSLVDRDSYEQYF.

This clone was seen just once. The chain employs TRBV15 and TRBJ1-3; D is ambiguous. The germline CDR1 and CDR2 sequences are LNHNV and YYDKDF (reference sequence). The ends were cut back, 0 bases at V and 0 bases at J, with 6 bases in the middle. The length of the CDR3 is 15 residues. In DNA, the CDR3 is TGTGCCACCAGCAGAGACACCTACTCTGGAAACACCATATATTTT. Protein product: CATSRDTYSGNTIYF.

J is TRBJ2-5 and V is TRBV9, with 7 positions matching TRBD1. CDR3 size: 14 residues. The V gene's germline CDR1 is SGDLS and CDR2 YYNGEE. The V and J ends lost 2 bases and 0 bases, in that order; junction bases with no gene match: 1. CDR3 nucleotide sequence: TGTGCCAGCAGCGTTGGGACAGACCAAGAGACCCAGTACTTC. Translated, it gives CASSVGTDQETQYF.

V usage is TRBV5-6 and J usage is TRBJ2-1; D is undetermined. Trimming left V 5 bases short and J 5 bases short, with 5 bases between. Germline CDR1 reads SGHDT; CDR2 reads YYEEEE. CDR3 length: 11 residues. CDR3 in amino acids: CASRKHNEQFF. CDR3 nucleotide sequence: TGTGCCAGCAGAAAGCACAATGAGCAGTTCTTC.

The chain recombines TRBV2 with TRBJ2-3; no firm D call. Trimming removed 4 bases from V and 0 bases from J, with 8 bases in between. The CDR3 runs to 14 residues. The germline V gene encodes CDR1 SNHLY and CDR2 FYNNEI. The CDR3 DNA follows: TGTGCCAGCAGTGGGCAGTTCAGCACAGATACGCAGTATTTT. Its translation is CASSGQFSTDTQYF.

The gene calls are TRBV11-2 and TRBJ2-2, with D possibly TRBD2 on 6 matching bases. The ends were cut back, 3 bases at V and 6 bases at J, with 8 bases in the middle. This CDR3 region has 13 residues. From germline, CDR1 is SGHAT and CDR2 FQNNGV. The chain's CDR3 is CASSLGGPGELFF. The CDR3 DNA reads TGTGCCAGCAGCTTGGGGGGTCCCGGGGAGCTGTTTTTT.

The chain carries TRBV27 and TRBJ2-3; possibly TRBD2 for D (6 bases). Germline V gives CDR1 MNHEY, CDR2 SMNVEV (reference sequence). CDR3 length equals 15 residues. Trimming removed 6 bases at V and 2 bases at J, with 15 bases between. The CDR3 DNA reads as TGTGCCAGCAGACGGAGGGAGTCACCCACAGATACGCAGTATTTT. It codes for CASRRRESPTDTQYF.

The V and J genes are TRBV5-6 and TRBJ2-3; tentatively, D is TRBD1 (5 bases). This CDR3 comprises 16 residues. V was clipped by 0 bases and J by 0 bases, with 11 bases between them. The V gene's germline CDR1 is SGHDT and CDR2 YYEEEE. CDR3 residues: CASSLATDASTDTQYF. The CDR3 DNA is TGTGCCAGCAGCTTGGCGACAGACGCTAGCACAGATACGCAGTATTTT.

V is TRBV6-6 and J is TRBJ1-6, with no clear D. CDR1 MNHNY and CDR2 SVGAGI come from the germline V gene (reference sequence). CDR3 size: 17 residues. The V end lost 5 bases, the J end lost 0 bases, and 14 bases lay between the germline ends. CDR3 sequence (DNA): TGTGCCAGCAGTCTCCTAAGTATTAGCTCCTATAATTCACCCCTCCACTTT. This sequence encodes CASSLLSISSYNSPLHF.